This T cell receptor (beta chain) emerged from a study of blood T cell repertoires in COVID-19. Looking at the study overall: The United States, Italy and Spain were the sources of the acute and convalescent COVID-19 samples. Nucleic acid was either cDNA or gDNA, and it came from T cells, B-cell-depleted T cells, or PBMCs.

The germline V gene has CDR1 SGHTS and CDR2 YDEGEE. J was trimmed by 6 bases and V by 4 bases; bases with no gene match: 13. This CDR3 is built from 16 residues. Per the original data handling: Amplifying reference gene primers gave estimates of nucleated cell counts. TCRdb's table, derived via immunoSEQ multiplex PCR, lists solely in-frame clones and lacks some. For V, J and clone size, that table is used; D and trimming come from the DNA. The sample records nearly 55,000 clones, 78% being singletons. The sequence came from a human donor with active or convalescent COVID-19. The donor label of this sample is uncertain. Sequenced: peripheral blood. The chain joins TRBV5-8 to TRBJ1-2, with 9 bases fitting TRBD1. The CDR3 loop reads CASSPGTGTYLDGYTF. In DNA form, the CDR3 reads TGTGCCAGCAGCCCCGGGACAGGGACCTATTTGGATGGCTACACCTTC.